This is a list of T cell receptor beta chains from one sample in a study of glioma-infiltrating T cells. In TCRdb, the multiplex PCR reads were re-called with MiXCR into one record per CDR3 protein. Of about 130,000 distinct CDR3 sequences listed, around 25% are singletons. The sequencing input was glioma tissue, nonneoplastic brain tissue, or PBMCs (not recorded which). The receptors were gathered from a human donor with low-grade glioma or glioblastoma, undergoing nonglioma brain surgery, or in good health (not recorded which). CDR3s include the opening cysteine and the closing phenylalanine or tryptophan. D genes are given only for firm matches. Size values are once, few and many counts, or a class for expanded clones, and some rows have none.

size: .
J: TRBJ2-2
D: .
V: TRBV7-2
length: 15
DNA: TGTGCCAGCAGCTTAGCCCAGGGGAACACCGGGGAGCTGTTTTTT
CDR3: CASSLAQGNTGELFF

size: few
J: TRBJ2-3
D: TRBD1
V: TRBV5-1
length: 16
DNA: TGTGCCAGCAGCTCCGGGGCAGGGGGCTCCACAGATACGCAGTATTTT
CDR3: CASSSGAGGSTDTQYF

size: .
J: TRBJ2-2
D: TRBD1
V: TRBV3-1
length: 13
DNA: TGTGCCAGCAGCCAAGGACAGGGCCAATCGCCGTTTTTT
CDR3: CASSQGQGQSPFF

size: few
J: TRBJ2-3
D: .
V: TRBV12-3/TRBV12-4
length: 12
DNA: TGTGCCAGCACCCATACCACAGATACGCAGTATTTT
CDR3: CASTHTTDTQYF

size: many
J: TRBJ1-1
D: .
V: TRBV6-1
length: 14
DNA: TGTGCCAGCAGAAGGACATCTCTGAACACTGAAGCTTTCTTT
CDR3: CASRRTSLNTEAFF

size: few
J: TRBJ2-2
D: TRBD1
V: TRBV28
length: 15
DNA: TGTGCCAGCAGTCAATTGGGACAGGGCGCCGGGGAGCTGTTTTTT
CDR3: CASSQLGQGAGELFF

size: many
J: TRBJ1-1
D: .
V: TRBV11-2
length: 14
DNA: TGTGCCAGCAGCTTAGTGGAGAGTAGGGCTGAAGCTTTCTTT
CDR3: CASSLVESRAEAFF

size: .
J: TRBJ2-2
D: .
V: TRBV12-3/TRBV12-4
length: 17
DNA: TGTGCCAGCAGTTCCTCTTATTTGTTGCCGAACACCGGGGAGCTGTTTTTT
CDR3: CASSSSYLLPNTGELFF

size: few
J: TRBJ1-1
D: .
V: TRBV29-1
length: 13
DNA: TGCAGCCCCTCTGGGGCAGGGAACACTGAAGCTTTCTTT
CDR3: CSPSGAGNTEAFF

size: few
J: TRBJ2-3
D: .
V: TRBV5-4
length: 11
DNA: TGTGTCCAGCATGGCACAGATACGCAGTATTTT
CDR3: CVQHGTDTQYF

size: few
J: TRBJ2-1
D: TRBD1
V: TRBV7-6
length: 15
DNA: TGTGCCAGCAGCCCGCACCGGGACAGGGTCGATGAGCAGTTCTTC
CDR3: CASSPHRDRVDEQFF

size: .
J: TRBJ2-2
D: .
V: TRBV2
length: 15
DNA: TGTGCCAGCAGGCAAGCCCAGGACCGCGAAGGGGAGCTGTTTTTT
CDR3: CASRQAQDREGELFF

size: .
J: TRBJ1-2
D: .
V: TRBV11-2
length: 14
DNA: TGTGCCAGCAGCTTAGAACCGCTGGGCTATGGCCACACCTTC
CDR3: CASSLEPLGYGHTF

size: few
J: TRBJ2-4
D: TRBD1
V: TRBV20-1
length: 17
DNA: TGCAGTGCTAGAGCCCCGGACAGGGGGCGAGGCAAAAACATTCAGTACTTC
CDR3: CSARAPDRGRGKNIQYF

size: few
J: TRBJ2-5
D: .
V: TRBV7-9
length: 15
DNA: TGTGCCAGCAGCCAGCAGGGGAAAGGGCAAGAGACCCAGTACTTC
CDR3: CASSQQGKGQETQYF

size: .
J: TRBJ2-1
D: TRBD2
V: TRBV19
length: 15
DNA: TGTGCCAGTAGTATTCTAGCGGGGGGGCCGAATGAGCAGTTCTTC
CDR3: CASSILAGGPNEQFF

size: .
J: TRBJ1-3
D: .
V: TRBV3-1
length: 14
DNA: TGTGCCAGCGAGCCGACAAACTCTGGAAACACCATATATTTT
CDR3: CASEPTNSGNTIYF

size: many
J: TRBJ2-1
D: TRBD1
V: TRBV20-1
length: 15
DNA: TGCAGTGCTACAACCGGGACAGGGAGTCTCGATGAGCAGTTCTTC
CDR3: CSATTGTGSLDEQFF

size: many
J: TRBJ1-2
D: TRBD1
V: TRBV27
length: 14
DNA: TGTGCCAGCAGGCGGACAGGGGGTGGCTATGGCTACACCTTC
CDR3: CASRRTGGGYGYTF

size: .
J: TRBJ2-3
D: TRBD1
V: TRBV5-1
length: 19
DNA: TGCGCCAGCAGCTCCACTGGACGCCTCCGGGACAGGGTGCCCGATACGCAGTATTTT
CDR3: CASSSTGRLRDRVPDTQYF

size: .
J: TRBJ1-4
D: .
V: TRBV2
length: 14
DNA: TGTGCCAGCAGTCAACTCCCGGAGGGGGAAAAACTGTTTTTT
CDR3: CASSQLPEGEKLFF

size: .
J: TRBJ1-2
D: .
V: TRBV6-2/TRBV6-3
length: 14
DNA: TGTGCCACCCGACCGGACAGCAATAACTATGGCTACACCTTC
CDR3: CATRPDSNNYGYTF

size: .
J: TRBJ2-5
D: TRBD1
V: TRBV11-2
length: 15
DNA: TGTGCCAGCAGAAACTCAGGGGGCCCCAGGGAGACCCAGTACTTC
CDR3: CASRNSGGPRETQYF

size: .
J: TRBJ2-2
D: .
V: TRBV2
length: 15
DNA: TGTGCCAGCTTTCGGTTCGGTTGGAACACCGGGGAGCTGTTTTTT
CDR3: CASFRFGWNTGELFF

size: .
J: TRBJ2-5
D: .
V: TRBV14
length: 16
DNA: TGTGTCAGCAGCCAAGAAAGGACAAGGAGAGGAGAGACCCAGTACTTC
CDR3: CVSSQERTRRGETQYF

size: .
J: TRBJ2-3
D: .
V: TRBV10-2
length: 15
DNA: TGCGCCAGCAGTCTGGCGGAAGGTGTTTTGGGTACGCAGTATTTT
CDR3: CASSLAEGVLGTQYF

size: .
J: TRBJ2-5
D: TRBD2
V: TRBV20-1
length: 14
DNA: TGCAGTGCTAGGGAAACGGGGGGGAGAGAGACCCAGTACTTC
CDR3: CSARETGGRETQYF

size: .
J: TRBJ2-2
D: TRBD1
V: TRBV7-9
length: 12
DNA: TGTGCCGGGGGACAGTACACCGGGGAGCTGTTTTTT
CDR3: CAGGQYTGELFF

size: few
J: TRBJ1-5
D: TRBD1
V: TRBV2
length: 15
DNA: TGTGCCAGCAGTGGGCCACAGGGGGTTGGTCAGCCCCAGCATTTT
CDR3: CASSGPQGVGQPQHF

size: .
J: TRBJ1-1
D: .
V: TRBV3-1
length: 13
DNA: TGTGCCAGCAGCTACAACGAGAGGACTGAAGCTTTCTTT
CDR3: CASSYNERTEAFF

size: many
J: TRBJ2-1
D: TRBD2
V: TRBV4-2
length: 18
DNA: TGTGCCAGCAGCCAAGCGGTTGGCGGGGGGGACTCCTACAATGAGCAGTTCTTC
CDR3: CASSQAVGGGDSYNEQFF

size: .
J: TRBJ1-2
D: .
V: TRBV7-9
length: 12
DNA: TGTGCCAGCACTGAAGGGGCCTATGGCTACACCTTC
CDR3: CASTEGAYGYTF

size: many
J: TRBJ1-2
D: .
V: TRBV28
length: 13
DNA: TGTGCCAGCAGTTTATCCAGGTCTGTTGGCTACACCTTC
CDR3: CASSLSRSVGYTF

size: .
J: TRBJ2-1
D: .
V: TRBV20-1
length: 15
DNA: TGCAGTGCTAGAGGACAGGCACGGGGGTACAATGAGCGGTTCTTC
CDR3: CSARGQARGYNERFF